The clone carrying this T cell receptor (beta chain) was seen a handful of times. These data originate in a study of beta chain features in type 1 diabetes. CDR1 and CDR2 (germline): LGHNA, YSLEER. Deletions cut 0 bases from V and 2 bases from J, with 11 bases between. The CDR3 runs 15 residues. cDNA synthesis used the whole RNA isolate, giving expressed TCRB sequences. Data came from immunoSEQ multiplex PCR; TCRdb stores just in-frame clones and leaves some out. The sample lists about 150,000 clones; roughly a tenth were seen once. Source material: naive CD4+ T cells from blood. The rearrangement links TRBV4-3 to TRBJ2-7; TRBD2 might be the D (6 bases). This receptor was identified in a man between 18 and 35 years old in good health. In DNA, the CDR3 is TGCGCCAGCAGCCAAGATTCAGGAGGGACCTACGAGCAGTACTTC. Translating it yields CASSQDSGGTYEQYF.